This T cell receptor (beta chain) was retrieved from a study of blood T cell repertoires in COVID-19. As processed by the authors: Scientists estimated how many nucleated cells there were by amplifying reference gene primers. The assay was immunoSEQ multiplex PCR, and TCRdb's table has in-frame clones only and misses some. The V and J calls and the clone size are those of that table, but D and trimming were determined from the DNA. The sample lists more than 250,000 clones; 75% to 90% were seen once. Germline CDR1 SNHLY, CDR2 FYNNEI. The CDR3 is 14 residues long. V shed 3 bases and J shed 3 bases, with 9 bases lying between them.

The rearrangement uses TRBV2 and TRBJ1-5; the D gene is possibly TRBD1 (5 bases). The receptor comes from a young woman who had recovered from COVID-19. Material: peripheral blood. CDR3 coding DNA: TGTGCCAGCAGTGAGGGGCCGCCCAATCAGCCCCAGCATTTT. As protein: CASSEGPPNQPQHF.